The rows below give T cell receptor beta chains drawn from one sample of a study of shared T cell receptors in the human thymus. Assay used: immunoSEQ multiplex PCR; TCRdb lists only in-frame clones, some missing. The sample shows hundreds of thousands of clones, 75% to 85% of them seen only once. This sample also appeared in a second study, on human thymus T cells.

The sequencing sample was made of thymocytes. Source of these receptors: a boy in the first two years of life with a congenital heart defect. CDR3s include the opening cysteine and the closing phenylalanine or tryptophan.

v_call: TRBV19
j_call: TRBJ1-5
cdr3_length: 15
cdr3_aa: CASSEDRESNQPQHF

v_call: TRBV7-6
j_call: TRBJ2-3
cdr3_length: 16
cdr3_aa: CASSSRDRAAPDTQYF

v_call: TRBV5-4
j_call: TRBJ2-4
cdr3_length: 16
cdr3_aa: CASSLISGRRKNIQYF

v_call: TRBV29-1
j_call: TRBJ1-2
cdr3_length: 12
cdr3_aa: CSVFVTVYGYTF

v_call: TRBV18
j_call: TRBJ2-7
cdr3_length: 15
cdr3_aa: CASSPRQGRSYEQYF

v_call: TRBV27
j_call: TRBJ2-3
cdr3_length: 13
cdr3_aa: CASRGASTDTQYF

v_call: TRBV11-2
j_call: TRBJ2-1
cdr3_length: 17
cdr3_aa: CASSLSPTSGRRNEQFF

v_call: TRBV19
j_call: TRBJ2-3
cdr3_length: 15
cdr3_aa: CASSTITSSTDTQYF

v_call: TRBV7-6
j_call: TRBJ2-1
cdr3_length: 13
cdr3_aa: CASSLAGWNEQFF

v_call: TRBV28
j_call: TRBJ2-7
cdr3_length: 17
cdr3_aa: CASSPGGLTATSYEQYF

v_call: TRBV12-5
j_call: TRBJ2-5
cdr3_length: 13
cdr3_aa: CASGRGSQETQYF

v_call: TRBV28
j_call: TRBJ2-2
cdr3_length: 15
cdr3_aa: CASSKTSGSTGELFF

v_call: TRBV11-2
j_call: TRBJ2-5
cdr3_length: 14
cdr3_aa: CASSSVEGGETQYF

v_call: TRBV5-6
j_call: TRBJ1-2
cdr3_length: 14
cdr3_aa: CASTLEGANYGYTF

v_call: TRBV9
j_call: TRBJ1-2
cdr3_length: 17
cdr3_aa: CASSGGAQGAIDYGYTF

v_call: TRBV29-1
j_call: TRBJ2-5
cdr3_length: 17
cdr3_aa: CSVPRTSGRWYQETQYF

v_call: TRBV9
j_call: TRBJ2-1
cdr3_length: 14
cdr3_aa: CASSLGTTLDEQFF

v_call: TRBV4-2
j_call: TRBJ1-2
cdr3_length: 13
cdr3_aa: CATTTRPRDGYTF

v_call: TRBV18
j_call: TRBJ2-7
cdr3_length: 22
cdr3_aa: CASSPPKAARTSGSWGTYEQYF

v_call: TRBV5-6
j_call: TRBJ2-3
cdr3_length: 14
cdr3_aa: CASSLVIAKDTQYF

v_call: TRBV5-1
j_call: TRBJ2-7
cdr3_length: 14
cdr3_aa: CASSLEPGVYEQYF

v_call: TRBV9
j_call: TRBJ2-2
cdr3_length: 12
cdr3_aa: CASSSSTGELFF

v_call: TRBV5-1
j_call: TRBJ2-3
cdr3_length: 14
cdr3_aa: CASSSWDSSDTQYF

v_call: TRBV6-1
j_call: TRBJ2-3
cdr3_length: 15
cdr3_aa: CASSEDKGGTDTQYF

v_call: TRBV5-1
j_call: TRBJ2-7
cdr3_length: 16
cdr3_aa: CASSSPNGTSVYEQYF

v_call: TRBV9
j_call: TRBJ2-2
cdr3_length: 15
cdr3_aa: CASSSRQANTGELFF

v_call: TRBV19
j_call: TRBJ1-1
cdr3_length: 15
cdr3_aa: CASSIRPTVSTEAFF

v_call: TRBV27
j_call: TRBJ1-5
cdr3_length: 14
cdr3_aa: CASSERGRIQPQHF

v_call: TRBV7-8
j_call: TRBJ1-3
cdr3_length: 17
cdr3_aa: CASSLAGEGPSGNTIYF

v_call: TRBV14
j_call: TRBJ2-7
cdr3_length: 17
cdr3_aa: CASSPRGEARAPILQYF

v_call: TRBV4-2
j_call: TRBJ1-2
cdr3_length: 16
cdr3_aa: CASSQEEEQGFDGYTF

v_call: TRBV30
j_call: TRBJ1-4
cdr3_length: 15
cdr3_aa: CAWRGAGVPNEKLFF

v_call: TRBV15
j_call: TRBJ2-3
cdr3_length: 18
cdr3_aa: CATSRDRQGALAKDTQYF

v_call: TRBV4-3
j_call: TRBJ2-1
cdr3_length: 17
cdr3_aa: CASSPRTSGSSYNEQFF

v_call: TRBV11-2
j_call: TRBJ2-7
cdr3_length: 14
cdr3_aa: CASSFMSSGSEQYF

v_call: TRBV13
j_call: TRBJ2-5
cdr3_length: 16
cdr3_aa: CASSPKLTRSQETQYF

v_call: TRBV7-3
j_call: TRBJ2-7
cdr3_length: 16
cdr3_aa: CASSLNPLAGAHEQYF

v_call: TRBV21-1
j_call: TRBJ1-3
cdr3_length: 14
cdr3_aa: CATVDSLSGNTIYF

v_call: TRBV19
j_call: TRBJ2-3
cdr3_length: 16
cdr3_aa: CASSPGLAGGTDTQYF

v_call: TRBV6-4
j_call: TRBJ2-1
cdr3_length: 17
cdr3_aa: CASSDSGTSLRDNEQFF

v_call: TRBV27
j_call: TRBJ2-7
cdr3_length: 12
cdr3_aa: CASRGPPYEQYF

v_call: TRBV4-2
j_call: TRBJ2-1
cdr3_length: 16
cdr3_aa: CASSQDKGLGRDEQFF

v_call: TRBV25-1
j_call: TRBJ2-7
cdr3_length: 16
cdr3_aa: CASSGRGVATGYEQYF

v_call: TRBV28
j_call: TRBJ2-7
cdr3_length: 15
cdr3_aa: CASSHREGEGYEQYF

v_call: TRBV7-2
j_call: TRBJ1-1
cdr3_length: 15
cdr3_aa: CASRSGQGLNTEAFF

v_call: TRBV29-1
j_call: TRBJ2-1
cdr3_length: 15
cdr3_aa: CSALPWTSGNDEQFF

v_call: TRBV4-3
j_call: TRBJ2-1
cdr3_length: 16
cdr3_aa: CASSQSTSGSGNEQFF

v_call: TRBV28
j_call: TRBJ1-1
cdr3_length: 13
cdr3_aa: CASSFGGNTEAFF

v_call: TRBV7-9
j_call: TRBJ1-5
cdr3_length: 14
cdr3_aa: CAIGPGGCGQPQHF

v_call: TRBV29-1
j_call: TRBJ2-3
cdr3_length: 17
cdr3_aa: CSTIPTSGRQGTDTQYF

v_call: TRBV7-2
j_call: TRBJ2-4
cdr3_length: 16
cdr3_aa: CASSLGPSVGENIQYF

v_call: TRBV11-1
j_call: TRBJ2-1
cdr3_length: 17
cdr3_aa: CASSLAPGTRNYNEQFF